This T cell receptor beta chain was captured in a study of siplizumab effects on memory and regulatory T cells. Overall study findings and caveats: No functional test confirmed suppression by proliferating siplizumab-culture Tregs. Researchers could map only a minor fraction of alloreactive clones to unstimulated subsets. Naive T cells appeared more diverse than memory cells and seemed to be major alloresponse contributors. Memory cells that were CD4+ and unstimulated gave rise to alloreactive sequences, which siplizumab significantly reduced.

The method was immunoSEQ multiplex PCR; TCRdb's version includes in-frame clones alone and lacks a portion of them. Of about 100,000 clones listed, around 92% are singletons. The V and J ends lost 4 bases and 4 bases respectively, with 10 bases between them. Germline V gene data show CDR1 as WNHNN and CDR2 as SYGVQD (reference sequence). The CDR3 runs to 13 residues. With regard to this clone: The antigen is undetermined.

The sequence was obtained from a human donor in good health. Some clones in this sample may be carry-over from other donors' samples. The sample taken for sequencing was CD4+ T cells sorted from blood. V usage is TRBV10-1 and J usage is TRBJ2-5, with D possibly matching TRBD2 (6 bases). The CDR3 coding sequence is TGCGCCAGCAGTGCCGGGGGAACAGAGACCCAGTACTTC. As protein: CASSAGGTETQYF.